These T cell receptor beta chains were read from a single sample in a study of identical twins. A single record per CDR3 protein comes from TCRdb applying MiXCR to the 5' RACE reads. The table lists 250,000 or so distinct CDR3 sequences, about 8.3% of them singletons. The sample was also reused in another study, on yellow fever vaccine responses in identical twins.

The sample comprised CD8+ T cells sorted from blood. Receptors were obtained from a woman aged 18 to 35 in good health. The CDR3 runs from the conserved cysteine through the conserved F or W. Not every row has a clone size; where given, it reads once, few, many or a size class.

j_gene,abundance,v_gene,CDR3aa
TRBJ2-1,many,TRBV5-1,CASSSSGTDTYNEQFF
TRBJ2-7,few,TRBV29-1,CSVDDRGESYEQYF
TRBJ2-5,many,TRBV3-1,CASSHLDTKETQYF
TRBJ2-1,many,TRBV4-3,CASSQVVLAVEQFF
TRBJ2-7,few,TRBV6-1,CASSVRGTGSSYEQYF
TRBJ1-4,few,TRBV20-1,CSVRAVDFEKLFF
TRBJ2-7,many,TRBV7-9,CASSLAEGYEQYF
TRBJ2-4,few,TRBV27,CASSLDRRNIQYF
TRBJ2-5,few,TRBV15,CATSRGGSGETQYF
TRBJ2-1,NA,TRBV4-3,CASSHVTEQAYNEQFF
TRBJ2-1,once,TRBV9,CASSVGPLAGGPYNEQFF
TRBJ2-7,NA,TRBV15,CATSRVGTGPTYEQYF
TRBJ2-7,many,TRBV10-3,CAISAGQGRLYEQYF
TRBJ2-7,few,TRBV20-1,CSASGLAGARQYF
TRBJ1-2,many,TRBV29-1,CSALELLSYGYTF
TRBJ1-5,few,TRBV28,CASSPILGAGTGEQPQHF
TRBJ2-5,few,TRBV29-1,CSTETQYF
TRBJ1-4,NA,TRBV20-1,CSAPNRFSTNEKLFF
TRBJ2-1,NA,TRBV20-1,CSAPRPSSYNEQFF
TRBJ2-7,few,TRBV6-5,CASSSLTDSYEQYF
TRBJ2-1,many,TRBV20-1,CSASSWEWGNEQFF
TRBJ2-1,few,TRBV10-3,CAISESRANEQFF
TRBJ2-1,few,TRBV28,CASRDPGQGHPYNEQFF
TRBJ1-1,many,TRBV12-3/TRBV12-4,CASSLGGGGAFF
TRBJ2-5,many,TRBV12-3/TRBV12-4,CATGRGGSETQYF
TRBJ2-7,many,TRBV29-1,CSVGPVPGHEQYF
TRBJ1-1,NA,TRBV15,CATSRVPPGAQGEAFF
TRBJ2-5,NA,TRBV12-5,CASGYSGRAETQYF
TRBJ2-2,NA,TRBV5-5,CASSWDGYGKTNTGELFF
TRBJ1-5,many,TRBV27,CASSPLGSNQPQHF
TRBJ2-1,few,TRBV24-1,CATSDPEVPSFYNEQFF
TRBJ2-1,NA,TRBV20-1,CSVRGSSYNEQFF
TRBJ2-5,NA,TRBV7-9,CASSPVGTQYF
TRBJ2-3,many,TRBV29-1,CSVLNWSSTDTQYF
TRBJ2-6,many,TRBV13,CASGGEGANVLTF
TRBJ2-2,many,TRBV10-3,CAIGGENTGELFF
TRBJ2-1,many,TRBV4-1,CASSQVLAGAGINEQFF
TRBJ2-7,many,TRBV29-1,CSVGLGYEQYF
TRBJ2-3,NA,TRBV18,CASSPPTGTRTDTQYF
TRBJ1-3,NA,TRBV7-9,CASSSSTDFSGNTIYF
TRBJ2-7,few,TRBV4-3,CASSQGRAGGNYEQYF
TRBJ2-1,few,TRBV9,CASSVAGEDSYNEQFF
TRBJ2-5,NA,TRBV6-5,CASSDHGETQYF
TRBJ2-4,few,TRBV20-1,CSARVGGNAKNIQYF
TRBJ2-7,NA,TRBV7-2,CASSLAAETYEQYF
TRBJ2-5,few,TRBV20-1,CSARDLSSVDETQYF
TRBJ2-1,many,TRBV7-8,CATQEPPSTEQFF
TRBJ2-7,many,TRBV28,CASSLSGGQPYEQYF
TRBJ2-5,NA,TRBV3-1,CASSQATSGGAKTQYF
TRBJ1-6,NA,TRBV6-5,CASSYQQRERSSPLHF
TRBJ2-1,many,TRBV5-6,CASSYRDSLDDEQFF
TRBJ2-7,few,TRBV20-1,CSARMGGRAYEQYF
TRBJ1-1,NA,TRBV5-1,CASSLASLGANTEAFF
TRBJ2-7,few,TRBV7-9,CASSRSSGMNDEQYF
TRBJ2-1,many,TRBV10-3,CAIRGTSSSYNEQFF
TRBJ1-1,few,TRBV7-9,CASRQTGQPQGTEAFF
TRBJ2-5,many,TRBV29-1,CSVDRVGQETQYF